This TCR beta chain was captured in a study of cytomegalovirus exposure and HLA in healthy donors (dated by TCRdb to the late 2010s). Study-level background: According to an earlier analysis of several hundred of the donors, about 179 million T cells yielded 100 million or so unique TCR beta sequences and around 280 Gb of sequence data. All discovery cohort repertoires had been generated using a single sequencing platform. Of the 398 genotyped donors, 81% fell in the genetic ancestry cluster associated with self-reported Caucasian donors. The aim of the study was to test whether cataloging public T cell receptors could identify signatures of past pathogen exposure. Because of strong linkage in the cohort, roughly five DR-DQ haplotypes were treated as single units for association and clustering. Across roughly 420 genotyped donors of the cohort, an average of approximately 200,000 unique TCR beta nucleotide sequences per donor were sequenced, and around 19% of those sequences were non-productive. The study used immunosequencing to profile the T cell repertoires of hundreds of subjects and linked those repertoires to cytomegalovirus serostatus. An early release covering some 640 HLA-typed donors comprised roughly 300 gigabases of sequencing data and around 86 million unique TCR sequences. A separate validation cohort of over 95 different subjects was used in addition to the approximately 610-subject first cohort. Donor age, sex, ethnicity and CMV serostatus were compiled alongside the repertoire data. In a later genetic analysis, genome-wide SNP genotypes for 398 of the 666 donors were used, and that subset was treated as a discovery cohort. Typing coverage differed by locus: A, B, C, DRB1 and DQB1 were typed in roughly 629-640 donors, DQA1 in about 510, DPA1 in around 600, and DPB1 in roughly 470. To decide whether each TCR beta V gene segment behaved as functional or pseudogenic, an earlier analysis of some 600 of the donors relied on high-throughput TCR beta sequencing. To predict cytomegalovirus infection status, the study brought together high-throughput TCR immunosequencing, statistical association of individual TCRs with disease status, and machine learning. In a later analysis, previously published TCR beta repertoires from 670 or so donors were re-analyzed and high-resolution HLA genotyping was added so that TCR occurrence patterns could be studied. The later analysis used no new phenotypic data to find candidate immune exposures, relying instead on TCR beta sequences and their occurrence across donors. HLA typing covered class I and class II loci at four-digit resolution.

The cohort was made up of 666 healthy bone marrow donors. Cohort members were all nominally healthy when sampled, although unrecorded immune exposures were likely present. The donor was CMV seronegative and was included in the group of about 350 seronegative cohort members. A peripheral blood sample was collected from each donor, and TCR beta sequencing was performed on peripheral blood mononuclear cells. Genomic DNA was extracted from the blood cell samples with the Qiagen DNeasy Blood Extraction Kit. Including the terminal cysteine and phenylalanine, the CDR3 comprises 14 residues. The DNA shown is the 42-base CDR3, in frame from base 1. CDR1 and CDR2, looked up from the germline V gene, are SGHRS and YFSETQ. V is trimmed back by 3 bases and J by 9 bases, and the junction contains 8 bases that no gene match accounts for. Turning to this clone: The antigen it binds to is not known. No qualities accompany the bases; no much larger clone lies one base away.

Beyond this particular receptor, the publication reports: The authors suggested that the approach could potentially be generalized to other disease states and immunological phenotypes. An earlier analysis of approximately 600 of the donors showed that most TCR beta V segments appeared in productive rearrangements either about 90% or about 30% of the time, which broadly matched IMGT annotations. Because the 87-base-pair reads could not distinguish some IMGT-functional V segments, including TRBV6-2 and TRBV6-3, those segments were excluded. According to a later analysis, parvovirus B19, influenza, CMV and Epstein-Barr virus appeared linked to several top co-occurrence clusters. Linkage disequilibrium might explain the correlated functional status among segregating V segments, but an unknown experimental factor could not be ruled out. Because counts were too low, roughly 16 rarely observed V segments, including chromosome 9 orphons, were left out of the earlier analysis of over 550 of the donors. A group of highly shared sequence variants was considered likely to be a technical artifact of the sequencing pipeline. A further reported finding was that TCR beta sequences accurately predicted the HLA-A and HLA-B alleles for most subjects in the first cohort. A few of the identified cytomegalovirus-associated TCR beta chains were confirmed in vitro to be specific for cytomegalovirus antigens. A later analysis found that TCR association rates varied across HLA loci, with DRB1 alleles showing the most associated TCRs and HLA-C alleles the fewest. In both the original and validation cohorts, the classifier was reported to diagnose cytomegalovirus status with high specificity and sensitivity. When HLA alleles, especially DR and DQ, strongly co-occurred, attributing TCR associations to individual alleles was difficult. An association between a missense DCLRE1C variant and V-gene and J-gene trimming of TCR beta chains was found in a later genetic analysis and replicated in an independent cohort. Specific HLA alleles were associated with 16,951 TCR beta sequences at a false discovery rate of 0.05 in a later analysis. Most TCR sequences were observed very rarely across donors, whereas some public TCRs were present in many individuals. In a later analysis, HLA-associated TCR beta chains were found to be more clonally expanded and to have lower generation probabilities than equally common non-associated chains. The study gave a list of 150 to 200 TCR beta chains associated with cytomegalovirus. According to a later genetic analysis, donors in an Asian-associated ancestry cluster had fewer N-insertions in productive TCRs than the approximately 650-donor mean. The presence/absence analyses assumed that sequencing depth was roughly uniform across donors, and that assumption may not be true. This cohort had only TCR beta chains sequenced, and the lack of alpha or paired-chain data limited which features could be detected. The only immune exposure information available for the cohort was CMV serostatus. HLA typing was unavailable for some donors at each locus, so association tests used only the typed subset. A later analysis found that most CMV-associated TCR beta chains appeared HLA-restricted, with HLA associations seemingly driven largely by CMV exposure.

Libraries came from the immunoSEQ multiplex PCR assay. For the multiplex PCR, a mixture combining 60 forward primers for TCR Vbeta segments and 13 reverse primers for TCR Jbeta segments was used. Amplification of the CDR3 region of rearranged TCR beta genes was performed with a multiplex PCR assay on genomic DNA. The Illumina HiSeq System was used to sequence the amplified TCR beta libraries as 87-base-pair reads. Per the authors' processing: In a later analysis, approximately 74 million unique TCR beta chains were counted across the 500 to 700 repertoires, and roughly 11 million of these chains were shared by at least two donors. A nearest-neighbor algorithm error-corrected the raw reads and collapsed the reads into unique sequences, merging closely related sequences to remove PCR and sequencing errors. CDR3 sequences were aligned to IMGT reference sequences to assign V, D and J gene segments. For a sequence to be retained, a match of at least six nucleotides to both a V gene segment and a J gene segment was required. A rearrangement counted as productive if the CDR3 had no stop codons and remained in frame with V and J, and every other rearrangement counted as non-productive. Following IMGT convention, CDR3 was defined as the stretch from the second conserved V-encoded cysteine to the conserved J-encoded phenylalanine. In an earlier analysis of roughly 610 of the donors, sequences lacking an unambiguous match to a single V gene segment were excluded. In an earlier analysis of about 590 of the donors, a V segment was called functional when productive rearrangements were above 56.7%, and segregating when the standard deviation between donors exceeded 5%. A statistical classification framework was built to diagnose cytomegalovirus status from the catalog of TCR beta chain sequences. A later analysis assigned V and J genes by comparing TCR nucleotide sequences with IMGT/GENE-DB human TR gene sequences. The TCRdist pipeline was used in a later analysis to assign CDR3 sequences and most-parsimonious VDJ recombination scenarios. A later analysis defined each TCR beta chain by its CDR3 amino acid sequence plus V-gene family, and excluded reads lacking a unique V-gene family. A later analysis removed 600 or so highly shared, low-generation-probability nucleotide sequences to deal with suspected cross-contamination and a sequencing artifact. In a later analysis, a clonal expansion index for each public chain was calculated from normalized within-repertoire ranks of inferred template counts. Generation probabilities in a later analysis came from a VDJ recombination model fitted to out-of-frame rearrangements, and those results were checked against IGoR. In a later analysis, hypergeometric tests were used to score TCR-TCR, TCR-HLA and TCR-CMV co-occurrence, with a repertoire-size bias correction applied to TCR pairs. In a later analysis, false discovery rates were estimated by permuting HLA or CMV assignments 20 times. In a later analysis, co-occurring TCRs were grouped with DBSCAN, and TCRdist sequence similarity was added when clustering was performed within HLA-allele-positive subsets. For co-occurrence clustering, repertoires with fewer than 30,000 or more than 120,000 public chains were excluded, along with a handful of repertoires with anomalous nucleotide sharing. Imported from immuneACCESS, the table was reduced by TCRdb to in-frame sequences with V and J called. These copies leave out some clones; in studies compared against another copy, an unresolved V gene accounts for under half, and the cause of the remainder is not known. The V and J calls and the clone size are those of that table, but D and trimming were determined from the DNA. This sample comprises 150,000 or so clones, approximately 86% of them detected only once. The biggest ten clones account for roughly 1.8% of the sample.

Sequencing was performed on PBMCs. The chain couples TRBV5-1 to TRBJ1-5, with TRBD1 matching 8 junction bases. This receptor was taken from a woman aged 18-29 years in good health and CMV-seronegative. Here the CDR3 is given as CASSSGTGLWPQHF. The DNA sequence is TGCGCCAGCAGCTCAGGGACAGGCCTTTGGCCCCAGCATTTT.